This T cell receptor (beta chain) was captured by sequencing in a study of shared clonotypes between healthy human individuals. Germline V gene lookup returns CDR1 SGDLS and CDR2 YYNGEE. The ends were cut back, 0 bases at V and 4 bases at J, with 12 bases in the middle. There are 15 residues in the CDR3. Ten immunoSEQ deep assay plates held the unsorted PBMC DNA. TCRdb keeps only in-frame clones here, not all; method: immunoSEQ multiplex PCR. In the table there are about 600,000 clones, around three quarters of which are singletons. The V gene is TRBV9, the J gene TRBJ2-3; D may be TRBD1 (6 bases). The receptor was derived from a woman aged 40 to 50 in good health. Some clones in this sample may be carry-over from other donors' samples. The sequenced sample was PBMCs. CDR3 region: CASSVATGYADTQYF. Here the CDR3 DNA reads TGTGCCAGCAGCGTAGCTACAGGGTACGCAGATACGCAGTATTTT.